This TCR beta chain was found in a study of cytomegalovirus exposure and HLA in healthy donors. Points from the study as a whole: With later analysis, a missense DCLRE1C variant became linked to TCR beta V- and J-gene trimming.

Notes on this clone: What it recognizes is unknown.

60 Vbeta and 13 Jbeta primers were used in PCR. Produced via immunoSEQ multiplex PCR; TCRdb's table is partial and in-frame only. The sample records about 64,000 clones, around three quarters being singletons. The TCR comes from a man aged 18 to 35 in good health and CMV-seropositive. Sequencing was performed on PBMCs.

The CDR3 DNA sequence: TGTGCCTGGAGCCCACAGGGATTCGACGGCTACACCTTC. It translates to CAWSPQGFDGYTF. The chain carries TRBV30 and TRBJ1-2; perhaps TRBD1 as D (6 bases). The germline CDR1 and CDR2 sequences are GTSNPN and SVGIG (reference sequence). CDR3 length: 13 amino acids. The V gene lost 3 bases and the J gene lost 8 bases, with 16 bases spanning the gap.